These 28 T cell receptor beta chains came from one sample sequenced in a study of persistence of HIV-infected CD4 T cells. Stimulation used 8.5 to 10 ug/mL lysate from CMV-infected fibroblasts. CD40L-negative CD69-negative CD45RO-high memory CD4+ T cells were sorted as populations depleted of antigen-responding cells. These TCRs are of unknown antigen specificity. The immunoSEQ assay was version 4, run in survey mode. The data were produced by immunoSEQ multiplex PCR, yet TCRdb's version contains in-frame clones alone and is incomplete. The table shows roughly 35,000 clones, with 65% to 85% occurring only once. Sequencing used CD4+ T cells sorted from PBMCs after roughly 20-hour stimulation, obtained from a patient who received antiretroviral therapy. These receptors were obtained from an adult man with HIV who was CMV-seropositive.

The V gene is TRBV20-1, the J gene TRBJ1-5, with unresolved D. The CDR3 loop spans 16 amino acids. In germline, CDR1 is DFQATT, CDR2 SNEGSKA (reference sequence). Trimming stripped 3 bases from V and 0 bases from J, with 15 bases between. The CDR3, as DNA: TGCAGTGCTAGTCATCAGGCAACGTATAGCAATCAGCCCCAGCATTTT. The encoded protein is CSASHQATYSNQPQHF.

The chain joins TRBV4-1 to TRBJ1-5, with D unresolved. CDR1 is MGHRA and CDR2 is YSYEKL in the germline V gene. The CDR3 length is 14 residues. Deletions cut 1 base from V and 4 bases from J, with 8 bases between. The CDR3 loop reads CASSQVGRNQPQHF. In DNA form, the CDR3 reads TGCGCCAGCAGCCAAGTCGGGAGAAATCAGCCCCAGCATTTT.

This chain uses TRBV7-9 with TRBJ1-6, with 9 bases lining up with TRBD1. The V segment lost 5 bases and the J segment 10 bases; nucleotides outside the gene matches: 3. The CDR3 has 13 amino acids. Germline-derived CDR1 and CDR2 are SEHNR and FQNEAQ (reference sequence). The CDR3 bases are TGTGCCAGCAGCACCGGACAGGGGTCACCCCTCCACTTT. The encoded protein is CASSTGQGSPLHF. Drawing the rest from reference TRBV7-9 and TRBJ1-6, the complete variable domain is DTGVSQNPRHKITKRGQNVTFRCDPISEHNRLYWYRQTLGQGPEFLTYFQNEAQLEKSRLLSDRFSAERPKGSFSTLEIQRTEQGDSAMYLCASSTGQGSPLHFGNGTRLTVT.

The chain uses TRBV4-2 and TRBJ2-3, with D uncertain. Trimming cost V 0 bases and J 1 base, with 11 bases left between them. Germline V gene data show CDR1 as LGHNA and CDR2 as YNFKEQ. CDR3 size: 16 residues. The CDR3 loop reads CASSQDTQIGTDTQYF. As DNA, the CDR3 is TGTGCCAGCAGCCAAGATACTCAAATTGGCACAGATACGCAGTATTTT.

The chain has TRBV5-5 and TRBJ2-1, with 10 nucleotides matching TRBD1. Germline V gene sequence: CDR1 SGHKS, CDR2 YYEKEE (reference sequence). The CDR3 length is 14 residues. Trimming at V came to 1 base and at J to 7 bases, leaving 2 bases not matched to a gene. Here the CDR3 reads CASSLRQGANEQFF. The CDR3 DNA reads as TGTGCCAGCAGCTTGAGACAGGGGGCGAATGAGCAGTTCTTC.

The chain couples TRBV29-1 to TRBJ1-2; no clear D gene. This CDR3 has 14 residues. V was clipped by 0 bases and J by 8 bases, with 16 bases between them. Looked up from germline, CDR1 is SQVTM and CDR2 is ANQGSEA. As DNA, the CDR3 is TGCAGCGTTGAAGAGGTCCTCCCCAAAGGAGGCTACACCTTC. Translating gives CSVEEVLPKGGYTF.

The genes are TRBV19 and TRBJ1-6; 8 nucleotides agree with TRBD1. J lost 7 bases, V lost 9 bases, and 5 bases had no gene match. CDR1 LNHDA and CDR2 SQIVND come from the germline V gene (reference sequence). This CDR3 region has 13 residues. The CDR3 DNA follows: TGTGCCAGCCGGACAGGGAGGAATTCACCCCTCCACTTT. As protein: CASRTGRNSPLHF.

The CDR3 coding sequence is TGTGCCAGCGCTATGACAGCGAACACTGAAGCTTTCTTT. Amino acid sequence: CASAMTANTEAFF. The chain recombines TRBV19 with TRBJ1-1; the D gene is possibly TRBD1 (5 bases). Germline CDR1 and CDR2: LNHDA and SQIVND (reference sequence). Trimming took off 9 bases at V and 1 base at J, with 12 bases between the two ends. The CDR3 has 13 amino acids.

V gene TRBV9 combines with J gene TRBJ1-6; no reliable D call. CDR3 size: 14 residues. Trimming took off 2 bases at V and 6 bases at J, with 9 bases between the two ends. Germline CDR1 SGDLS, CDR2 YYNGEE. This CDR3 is CASSVQSLNSPLHF. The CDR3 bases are TGTGCCAGCAGCGTGCAGTCCCTTAATTCACCCCTCCACTTT.

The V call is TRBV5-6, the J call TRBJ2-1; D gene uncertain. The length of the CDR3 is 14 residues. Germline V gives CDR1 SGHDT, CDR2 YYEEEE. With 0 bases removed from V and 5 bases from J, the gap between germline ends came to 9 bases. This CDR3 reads CASSLGGIDNEQFF. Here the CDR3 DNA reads TGTGCCAGCAGCTTGGGGGGAATAGACAATGAGCAGTTCTTC.

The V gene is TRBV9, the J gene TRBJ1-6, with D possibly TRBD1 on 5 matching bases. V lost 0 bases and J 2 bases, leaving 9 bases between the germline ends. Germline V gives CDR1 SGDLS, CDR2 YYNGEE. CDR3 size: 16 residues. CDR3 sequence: CASSVDGGPYNSPLHF. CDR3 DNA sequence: TGTGCCAGCAGCGTAGACGGGGGACCCTATAATTCACCCCTCCACTTT.

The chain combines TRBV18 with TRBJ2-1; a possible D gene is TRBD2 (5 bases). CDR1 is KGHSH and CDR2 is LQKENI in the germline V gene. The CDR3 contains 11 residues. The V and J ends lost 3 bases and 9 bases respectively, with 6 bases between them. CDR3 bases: TGTGCCAGCTCACCCGGAGGTGAGCAGTTCTTC. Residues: CASSPGGEQFF.

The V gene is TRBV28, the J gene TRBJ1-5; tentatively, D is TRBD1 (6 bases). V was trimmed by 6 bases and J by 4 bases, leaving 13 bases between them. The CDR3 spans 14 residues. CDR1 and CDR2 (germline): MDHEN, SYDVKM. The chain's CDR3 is CASSAADSNQPQHF. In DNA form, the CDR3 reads TGTGCCAGCAGCGCCGCGGACAGTAATCAGCCCCAGCATTTT.

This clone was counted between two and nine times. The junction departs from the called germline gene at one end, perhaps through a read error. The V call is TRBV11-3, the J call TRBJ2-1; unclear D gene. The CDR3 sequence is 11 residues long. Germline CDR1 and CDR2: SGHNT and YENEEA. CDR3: CASSIDNEQFF. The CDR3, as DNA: TGTGCCAGCAGCATAGACAATGAGCAGTTCTTC.

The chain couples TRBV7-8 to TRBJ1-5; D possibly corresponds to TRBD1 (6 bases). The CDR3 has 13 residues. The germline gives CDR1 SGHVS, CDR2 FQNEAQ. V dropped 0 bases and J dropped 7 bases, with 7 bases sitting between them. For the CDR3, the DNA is TGTGCCAGCAGCTTAGCGAGGGGGCAGCCCCAGCATTTT. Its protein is CASSLARGQPQHF.

The CDR3 sequence: CASSGSTADNSPLHF. CDR3 nucleotide sequence: TGCGCCAGCAGCGGATCGACAGCTGATAATTCACCCCTCCACTTT. J is TRBJ1-6 and V is TRBV5-1; maybe TRBD1 (5 bases). The CDR3 runs 15 residues. Per germline, CDR1 SGHRS and CDR2 YFSETQ. V lost 4 bases and J lost 5, with 13 bases in between.

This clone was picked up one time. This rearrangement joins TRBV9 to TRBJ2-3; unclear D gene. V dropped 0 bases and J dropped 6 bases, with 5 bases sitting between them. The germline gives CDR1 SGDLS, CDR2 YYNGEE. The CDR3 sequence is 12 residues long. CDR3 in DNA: TGTGCCAGCAGCGTAGACCGTGATACGCAGTATTTT. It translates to CASSVDRDTQYF.

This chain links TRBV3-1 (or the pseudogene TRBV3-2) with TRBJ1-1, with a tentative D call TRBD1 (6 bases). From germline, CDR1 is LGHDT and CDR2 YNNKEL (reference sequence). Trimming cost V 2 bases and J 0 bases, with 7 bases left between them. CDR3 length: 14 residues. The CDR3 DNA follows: TGTGCCAGCAGCCAAAGGGACATGAACACTGAAGCTTTCTTT. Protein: CASSQRDMNTEAFF.

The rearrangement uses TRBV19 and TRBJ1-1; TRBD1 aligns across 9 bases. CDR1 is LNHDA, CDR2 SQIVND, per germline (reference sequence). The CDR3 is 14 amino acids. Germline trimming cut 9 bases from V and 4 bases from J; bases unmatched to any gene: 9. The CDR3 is CASGGQGTGTEAFF. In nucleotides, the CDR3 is TGTGCCAGCGGGGGACAGGGCACCGGCACTGAAGCTTTCTTT.

The CDR3 DNA reads TGTGCCAGCAGTCCCCGTTGGACTAGCGGGGGCACAGATACGCAGTATTTT. This gives the protein CASSPRWTSGGTDTQYF. The chain has TRBV6-6 and TRBJ2-3; 12 bases fit TRBD2. Germline lookup yields CDR1 MNHNY and CDR2 SVGAGI (reference sequence). V was pared by 5 bases and J by 1 base, with 7 bases of the junction left unmatched. The CDR3 runs to 17 residues.

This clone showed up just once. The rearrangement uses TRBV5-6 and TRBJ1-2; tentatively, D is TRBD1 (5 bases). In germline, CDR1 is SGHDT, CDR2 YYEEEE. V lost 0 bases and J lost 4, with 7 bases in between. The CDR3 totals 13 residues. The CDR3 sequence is CASSLAGSYGYTF. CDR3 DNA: TGTGCCAGCAGCTTGGCAGGGAGCTATGGCTACACCTTC. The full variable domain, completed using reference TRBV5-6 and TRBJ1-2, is DAGVTQSPTHLIKTRGQQVTLRCSPKSGHDTVSWYQQALGQGPQFIFQYYEEEERQRGNFPDRFSGHQFPNYSSELNVNALLLGDSALYLCASSLAGSYGYTFGSGTRLTVV.

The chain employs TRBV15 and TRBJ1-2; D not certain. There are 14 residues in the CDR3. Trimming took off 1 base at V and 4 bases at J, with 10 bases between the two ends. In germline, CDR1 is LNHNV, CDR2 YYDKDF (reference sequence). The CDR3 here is CATSRARSGYGYTF. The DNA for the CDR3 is TGTGCCACCAGCAGAGCACGATCGGGCTATGGCTACACCTTC.

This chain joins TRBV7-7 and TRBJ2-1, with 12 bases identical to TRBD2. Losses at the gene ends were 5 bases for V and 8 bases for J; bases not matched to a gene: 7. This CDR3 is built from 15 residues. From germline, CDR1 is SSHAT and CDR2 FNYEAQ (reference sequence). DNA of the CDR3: TGTGCCAGCAGCCGTTCTAGCGGGGGGGCATATGAGCAGTTCTTC. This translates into CASSRSSGGAYEQFF.

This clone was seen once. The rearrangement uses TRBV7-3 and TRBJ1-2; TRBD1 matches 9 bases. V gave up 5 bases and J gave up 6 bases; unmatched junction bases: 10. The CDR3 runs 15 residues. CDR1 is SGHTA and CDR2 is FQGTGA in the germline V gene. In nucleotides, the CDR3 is TGTGCCAGCAGCAACGCACCGGGACAGGGTGATGGCTACACCTTC. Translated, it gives CASSNAPGQGDGYTF.

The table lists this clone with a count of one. CDR3 DNA sequence: TGCGCCAGCAGGAGGGGACAGGGTTGGACTGAAGCTTTCTTT. The encoded protein is CASRRGQGWTEAFF. The chain joins TRBV5-1 to TRBJ1-1, with TRBD1 matching over 9 bases. CDR3 size: 14 residues. Germline lookup yields CDR1 SGHRS and CDR2 YFSETQ. Trimming removed 5 bases from V and 5 bases from J; junction bases left unmatched: 7.

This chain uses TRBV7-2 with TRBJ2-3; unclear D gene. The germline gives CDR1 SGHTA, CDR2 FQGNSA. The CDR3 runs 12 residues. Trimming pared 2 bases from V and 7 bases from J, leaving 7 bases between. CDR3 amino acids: CASSLTPNTQYF. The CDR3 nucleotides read TGTGCCAGCAGCTTAACCCCCAATACGCAGTATTTT. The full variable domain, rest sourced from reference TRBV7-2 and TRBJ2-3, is GAGVSQSPSNKVTEKGKDVELRCDPISGHTALYWYRQSLGQGLEFLIYFQGNSAPDKSGLPSDRFSAERTGGSVSTLTIQRTQQEDSAVYLCASSLTPNTQYFGPGTRLTVL.

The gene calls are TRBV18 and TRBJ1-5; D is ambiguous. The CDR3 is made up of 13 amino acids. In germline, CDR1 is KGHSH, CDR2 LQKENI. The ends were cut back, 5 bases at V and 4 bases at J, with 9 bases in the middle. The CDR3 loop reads CASSNARNQPQHF. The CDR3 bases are TGTGCCAGCTCAAATGCGAGGAATCAGCCCCAGCATTTT.

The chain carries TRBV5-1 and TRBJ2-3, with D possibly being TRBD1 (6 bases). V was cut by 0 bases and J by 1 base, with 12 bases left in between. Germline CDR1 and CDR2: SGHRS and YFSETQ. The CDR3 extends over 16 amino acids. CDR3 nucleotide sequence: TGCGCCAGCAGCTTGGGTAGGGGGTCAGGCACAGATACGCAGTATTTT. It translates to CASSLGRGSGTDTQYF. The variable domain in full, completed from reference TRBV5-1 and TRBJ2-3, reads KAGVTQTPRYLIKTRGQQVTLSCSPISGHRSVSWYQQTPGQGLQFLFEYFSETQRNKGNFPGRFSGRQFSNSRSEMNVSTLELGDSALYLCASSLGRGSGTDTQYFGPGTRLTVL.